This T cell receptor (beta chain) was documented in a study of radiation and T cells in renal cell carcinoma. Stated time point: blood 2 weeks post-SBRT. Treatment here: 15 Gy SBRT to primary tumor, nephrectomy 4 weeks later. The data were produced by immunoSEQ multiplex PCR, yet TCRdb's version contains in-frame clones alone and is incomplete. The sample contains tens of thousands of clones, about 80% of which appear only once. The CDR3 is made up of 14 amino acids. Germline lookup yields CDR1 LGHNA and CDR2 YSLEER. Trimming removed 1 base at V and 4 bases at J, with 10 bases between. The sequence was obtained from a man aged 55 to 70 with renal cell carcinoma. The V call is TRBV4-3, the J call TRBJ1-1; the D is unclear. The material was blood, obtained from a patient whose treatment included radiotherapy and nephrectomy. The CDR3 nucleotides are TGCGCCAGCAGCCAAGTACCGGGGTCCACTGAAGCTTTCTTT. Translated: CASSQVPGSTEAFF.